A selection of T cell receptor beta chains follows, all from one sample in a study of CD8 T cells in ankylosing spondylitis. TCRdb redid the calling of the 5' RACE reads with MiXCR, one entry per CDR3 protein. Here the sample spans 250,000 to 350,000 distinct CDR3 sequences, less than 9.5% being singletons. Sequencing was performed on blood, either unsorted or a sorted T cell fraction (not recorded which). The receptor set was obtained from a male donor with ankylosing spondylitis. CDR3s leave out the opening cysteine and the closing phenylalanine or tryptophan.

v_call cdr3_aa
TRBV12-3/TRBV12-4 ASSGAGGSREGTEAF
TRBV11-2 ASSLDWKVNSPLH
TRBV29-1 SVAWGAANEKLF
TRBV7-8 ASSPRLSLGLPLH
TRBV4-2 ASSQDRGRSYEQY
TRBV28 ASMVGVNTGELF
TRBV10-3 ATYDQRRRIDTGELF
TRBV29-1 SAGWGALHEKLF
TRBV7-2 ASSALLAGATGELF
TRBV5-4 ASSSGLAGVGADTQY
TRBV5-1 ASSPNLAGANTGELF
TRBV12-5 ASGLVQVAGQGFNQPQH
TRBV29-1 SVDGSSGRYEQY
TRBV7-9 ASSGLLAGAGEQF
TRBV12-3/TRBV12-4 ASSPGLAGTWEQF
TRBV6-1 ASRVTGQTEAF
TRBV5-1 ASSSALGLAGSNEQF
TRBV5-1 ASTQQAGEQF
TRBV29-1 SVDGVGLDTQY
TRBV11-2 ASSFRGSDNSPLH
TRBV20-1 SARSPGLAGVTQY
TRBV20-1 SASGRAVGTQY
TRBV29-1 SGTSGSWNIQY
TRBV6-1 ASNPRTSGSYNEQF
TRBV6-1 ASMGRGNNEQF
TRBV20-1 SARATSGYEQY
TRBV20-1 SARLGDEQY
TRBV11-3 ASSLENQGGETQY
TRBV6-5 ASSYPTSGSSDTQY
TRBV5-1 ASSLAVAGAGNEQF
TRBV9 ASSVEDWATDTQY
TRBV2 ASSEFQVVGGYT
TRBV6-4 ASSDRSTGELF
TRBV9 ASRRGLTTDTQY
TRBV7-2 ASSTWTGAPYEQY
TRBV11-3 ASSLGLEWSETQY
TRBV7-2 ASSTTGSNQPQH
TRBV12-3/TRBV12-4 ASSSTGHRNSPLH
TRBV4-1 ASSLDKGTEAF
TRBV2 ASNEGSRETQY
TRBV6-5 ASSYSLAGGPALQF
TRBV3-1 ASSLQLAGGHTQY
TRBV29-1 SAEGGGGYT
TRBV29-1 SVEGRERNTEAF
TRBV20-1 SASVPRTSGLRFGEQY
TRBV5-1 ASSFGERDSPLH
TRBV5-1 ASSLASRGTGELF
TRBV7-2 ASSLASGRSSYNEQF
TRBV3-1 ASSNGIAGRWAYEQY
TRBV5-1 ASSLGHHTGELF
TRBV10-3 AIPDSTGELF
TRBV11-2 ASTPKHQPYNEQF
TRBV29-1 SVEEPLSRGNTEAF
TRBV29-1 SVGTGFYEQY
TRBV3-1 ASSQDLGEDQPQH
TRBV7-3 ASSLGHNQPQH
TRBV29-1 SVVEGGSGYT